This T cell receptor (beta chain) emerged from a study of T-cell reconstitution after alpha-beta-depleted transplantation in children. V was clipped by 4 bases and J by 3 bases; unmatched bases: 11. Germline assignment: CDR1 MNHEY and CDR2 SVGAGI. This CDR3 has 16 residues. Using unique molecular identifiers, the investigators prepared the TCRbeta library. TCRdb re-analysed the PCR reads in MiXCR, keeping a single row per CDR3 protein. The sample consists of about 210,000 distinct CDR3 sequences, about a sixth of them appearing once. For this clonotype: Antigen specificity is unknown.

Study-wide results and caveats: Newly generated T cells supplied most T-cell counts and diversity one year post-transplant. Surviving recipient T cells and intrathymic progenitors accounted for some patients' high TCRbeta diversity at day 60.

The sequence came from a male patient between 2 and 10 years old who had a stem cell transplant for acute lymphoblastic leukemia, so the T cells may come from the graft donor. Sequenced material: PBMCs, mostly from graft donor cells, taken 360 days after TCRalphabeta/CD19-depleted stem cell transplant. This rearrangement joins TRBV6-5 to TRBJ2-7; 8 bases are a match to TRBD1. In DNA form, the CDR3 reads TGTGCCAGCAGTTTCACCGGACAGGGAAAGGACTACGAGCAGTACTTC. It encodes CASSFTGQGKDYEQYF.